The 29 T cell receptor beta chains listed next were all sequenced from one sample in a study of PD-1 blockade in classical Hodgkin lymphoma (dated by TCRdb to about 2020). The meaning of the sample's time point label: cycle 4 day 1 (C4D1), after 5 to 7 weeks of nivolumab. Relapse after autologous stem cell transplantation had occurred in all trial patients, and cohorts A, B and C were distinguished by prior brentuximab vedotin exposure. The method was the immunoSEQ multiplex PCR assay. Here the immuneACCESS table is served through TCRdb, limited to in-frame sequences with V and J called. Missing clones are a known gap in these copies; in checked studies unresolved V genes cover under half, and the rest lacks a known reason. This sample gives roughly 100,000 clones in total; roughly nine tenths of them show up just once. 15% to 20% of the sample comes from the top ten. The sample here was peripheral blood mononuclear cells (PBMCs), taken before the fourth cycle of nivolumab. Receptor source: a human donor with classical Hodgkin lymphoma.

The chain uses TRBV6-1 and TRBJ1-1, with D uncertain. The V end was cut by 2 bases, the J end by 7 bases, with 11 bases between. Germline values: CDR1 MNHNS, CDR2 SASEGT. The CDR3 totals 13 residues. CDR3 sequence: CASSENREGEAFF. The CDR3 DNA follows: TGTGCCAGCAGTGAAAATCGGGAGGGTGAAGCTTTCTTT.

The genes are TRBV5-1 and TRBJ2-1, with 9 positions matching TRBD2. CDR1 is SGHRS and CDR2 is YFSETQ in the germline V gene. J lost 7 bases, V lost 0 bases, and 8 bases had no gene match. This CDR3 comprises 16 residues. CDR3 in DNA: TGCGCCAGCAGCTTGGCGCTTAGCGGGAGTTTGAATGAGCAGTTCTTC. Translated, it gives CASSLALSGSLNEQFF.

The chain has TRBV28 and TRBJ1-1; possibly TRBD1 for D (6 bases). Germline CDR1 MDHEN, CDR2 SYDVKM. This CDR3 contains 14 residues. V was pared by 6 bases and J by 4 bases, with 15 bases between. In nucleotides, the CDR3 is TGTGCCAGCAGACCCGAGGGGGGAGTCACTGAAGCTTTCTTT. It translates to CASRPEGGVTEAFF. The full variable domain, in which reference TRBV28 and TRBJ1-1 provide the parts outside the CDR3, is DVKVTQSSRYLVKRTGEKVFLECVQDMDHENMFWYRQDPGLGLRLIYFSYDVKMKEKGDIPEGYSVSREKKERFSLILESASTNQTSMYLCASRPEGGVTEAFFGQGTRLTVV.

The chain recombines TRBV6-1 with TRBJ1-5; unclear D gene. From germline, CDR1 is MNHNS and CDR2 SASEGT. Trimming took off 1 base at V and 4 bases at J, with 8 bases between the two ends. This CDR3 contains 14 residues. CDR3 bases: TGTGCCAGCAGTGAAGGGGCAGCAAATCAGCCCCAGCATTTT. Translation gives CASSEGAANQPQHF.

This clone was picked up one time. V and J are TRBV4-1 and TRBJ2-1, with TRBD2 matching 12 bases. From germline, CDR1 is MGHRA and CDR2 YSYEKL. J gave up 0 bases and V 1 base, and 4 bases lay outside the gene matches. The CDR3 extends over 18 amino acids. CDR3 in DNA: TGCGCCAGCAGCCAAGTACTAGCGGGAGGTCCCTCCTACAATGAGCAGTTCTTC. The encoded protein is CASSQVLAGGPSYNEQFF.

This chain links TRBV7-2 with TRBJ2-1; 13 nucleotides agree with TRBD2. This CDR3 comprises 14 residues. V trimming: 2 bases; J trimming: 14 bases; junction bases outside the gene matches: 6. Germline lookup yields CDR1 SGHTA and CDR2 FQGNSA. Here the CDR3 DNA reads TGTGCCAGCAGCTTAACGGGACTAGCGGGATGGGAGTTCTTC. This encodes CASSLTGLAGWEFF.

The V call is TRBV6-1, the J call TRBJ1-2; D is uncertain. Trimming removed 0 bases from V and 8 bases from J, with 7 bases in between. Germline lookup yields CDR1 MNHNS and CDR2 SASEGT. The length of the CDR3 is 12 residues. Written as DNA, the CDR3 is TGTGCCAGCAGTGAAGCAGGGTTGGGCTACACCTTC. Amino acids: CASSEAGLGYTF.

The rearrangement links TRBV2 to TRBJ1-2; weak D call: TRBD1 (5 bases). The CDR3 has 13 residues. V dropped 4 bases and J dropped 4 bases, with 10 bases sitting between them. CDR1 is SNHLY, CDR2 FYNNEI, per germline. CDR3 in amino acids: CASSVRGAYGYTF. The CDR3 DNA is TGTGCCAGCAGTGTTAGGGGCGCCTATGGCTACACCTTC. Combining the CDR3 with reference TRBV2 and TRBJ1-2 gives the whole variable domain EPEVTQTPSHQVTQMGQEVILRCVPISNHLYFYWYRQILGQKVEFLVSFYNNEISEKSEIFDDQFSVERPDGSNFTLKIRSTKLEDSAMYFCASSVRGAYGYTFGSGTRLTVV.

CDR3 sequence: CASSLLEGTGTDTQYF. CDR3 nucleotides: TGTGCCAGCAGCTTGTTGGAGGGTACAGGCACAGATACGCAGTATTTT. V usage is TRBV5-6 and J usage is TRBJ2-3, with D maybe TRBD2 (6 bases). The CDR3 is 16 amino acids. Germline V gives CDR1 SGHDT, CDR2 YYEEEE. Trimming pared 1 base from V and 1 base from J, leaving 13 bases between.

This sequence joins TRBV5-4 and TRBJ2-5; a possible D gene is TRBD2 (5 bases). Trimming removed 0 bases from V and 5 bases from J, with 17 bases in between. This CDR3 has 16 residues. Germline CDR1 SGHNT, CDR2 YYREEE (reference sequence). The chain's CDR3 is CASSLGVGSPGETQYF. CDR3 DNA: TGTGCCAGCAGCTTGGGAGTAGGGAGCCCTGGGGAGACCCAGTACTTC.

This sequence joins TRBV5-1 and TRBJ2-3, with unresolved D. V lost 0 bases and J 6 bases, leaving 11 bases between the germline ends. Looked up from germline, CDR1 is SGHRS and CDR2 is YFSETQ. This CDR3 spans 14 amino acids. CDR3 sequence: CASSLGTIADTQYF. In DNA form, the CDR3 reads TGCGCCAGCAGCTTGGGCACTATCGCGGATACGCAGTATTTT.

The count of this clone is one. The chain carries TRBV4-3 and TRBJ2-3, with a weak D call TRBD1 (5 bases). Germline values: CDR1 LGHNA, CDR2 YSLEER. V was pared by 0 bases and J by 3 bases, with 16 bases between. CDR3 size: 17 residues. CDR3 DNA: TGCGCCAGCAGCCAAGATCCGGCAGGGCGGTCTACAGATACGCAGTATTTT. Its translation is CASSQDPAGRSTDTQYF.

The J gene is TRBJ1-2, the V gene TRBV30; no reliable D call. This CDR3 has 14 residues. Trimming removed 5 bases at V and 1 base at J, with 14 bases between. The V gene's germline CDR1 is GTSNPN and CDR2 SVGIG (reference sequence). CDR3 nucleotides: TGTGCCTGGGGCCCCCCACCCGATAACTATGGCTACACCTTC. This gives the protein CAWGPPPDNYGYTF.

This sequence joins TRBV9 and TRBJ1-2; 11 bases are shared with TRBD1. CDR3 size: 15 residues. The junction had 10 bases not matched to a gene; V was cut back by 5 bases and J by 7 bases. Germline loops: CDR1 SGDLS, CDR2 YYNGEE. The CDR3 DNA reads TGTGCCAGCAGTACTCACCGGACAGGGGGCCGTGGCTACACCTTC. Translation: CASSTHRTGGRGYTF.

This clone was detected only a few times. The chain employs TRBV5-1 and TRBJ1-4; D gene ambiguous. Trimming took 4 bases from V and 4 from J, leaving 11 bases between them. This CDR3 is built from 14 residues. Germline V gives CDR1 SGHRS, CDR2 YFSETQ. The CDR3 sequence is CASSQTAINEKLFF. Here the CDR3 DNA reads TGCGCCAGCAGCCAAACAGCAATTAATGAAAAACTGTTTTTT.

This clone came up once. The chain uses TRBV4-1 and TRBJ2-5, with TRBD2 identical over 8 bases. The CDR3 is 13 amino acids. The germline V gene has CDR1 MGHRA and CDR2 YSYEKL. J lost 4 bases, V lost 3 bases, and 1 base had no gene match. The DNA for the CDR3 is TGCGCCAGCAGCCAGGCGGGGGGAGAGACCCAGTACTTC. Its protein product is CASSQAGGETQYF.

There are a few counts of this clone. The chain is built from TRBV6-1 and TRBJ1-1; 7 bases are a match to TRBD1. With V trimmed by 7 bases and J by 4 bases, 6 bases remained unmatched. The CDR3 is made up of 13 amino acids. Germline V gene sequence: CDR1 MNHNS, CDR2 SASEGT. Written as DNA, the CDR3 is TGTGCCAGCAATATACAGGGGAGCACTGAAGCTTTCTTT. Translated: CASNIQGSTEAFF.

The chain is built from TRBV28 and TRBJ1-2; the match to TRBD1 covers 7 bases. The CDR3 length is 14 residues. V lost 5 bases and J lost 4; bases outside the gene matches: 7. The germline CDR1 and CDR2 sequences are MDHEN and SYDVKM. For the CDR3, the DNA is TGTGCCAGCAGTGTCGACAGGGTCTCCTATGGCTACACCTTC. Encoded protein: CASSVDRVSYGYTF.

The rearrangement joins TRBV9 to TRBJ2-1; D possibly corresponds to TRBD2 (5 bases). CDR1 is SGDLS, CDR2 YYNGEE, per germline. The V end was cut by 0 bases, the J end by 2 bases, with 12 bases between. The CDR3 length is 16 residues. CDR3 amino acids: CASSVGGGGPYNEQFF. CDR3 in DNA: TGTGCCAGCAGCGTAGGAGGCGGAGGTCCCTACAATGAGCAGTTCTTC.

This chain connects TRBV18 to TRBJ2-2, with D possibly TRBD1 on 5 matching bases. V was trimmed by 3 bases and J by 4 bases, leaving 15 bases between them. The CDR3 covers 16 residues. Germline lookup yields CDR1 KGHSH and CDR2 LQKENI. The CDR3 loop reads CASSPQPFQGTGELFF. The CDR3 DNA sequence: TGTGCCAGCTCACCGCAGCCATTCCAGGGCACCGGGGAGCTGTTTTTT.

The chain is built from TRBV6-5 and TRBJ2-1; D call uncertain. The CDR3 loop spans 14 amino acids. Trimming removed 2 bases from V and 4 bases from J, with 9 bases in between. Germline CDR1 and CDR2: MNHEY and SVGAGI. CDR3 protein: CASSYGINYNEQFF. CDR3 sequence (DNA): TGTGCCAGCAGTTACGGGATTAATTACAATGAGCAGTTCTTC.

This chain links TRBV7-2 with TRBJ2-5; TRBD2 matches 14 bases. Germline V lookup: CDR1 SGHTA, CDR2 FQGNSA. V was clipped by 4 bases and J by 6 bases; unmatched bases: 13. The CDR3 is 18 amino acids. The CDR3 DNA sequence: TGTGCCAGCAGCTCACCGGGACTAGCGGGGGAGCGATGGCAGACCCAGTACTTC. Translated: CASSSPGLAGERWQTQYF. Full variable domain (remainder filled in from reference TRBV7-2 and TRBJ2-5): GAGVSQSPSNKVTEKGKDVELRCDPISGHTALYWYRQSLGQGLEFLIYFQGNSAPDKSGLPSDRFSAERTGGSVSTLTIQRTQQEDSAVYLCASSSPGLAGERWQTQYFGPGTRLLVL.

This chain connects TRBV4-3 to TRBJ2-7; 10 positions agree with TRBD2. The CDR3 has 16 amino acids. Looked up from germline, CDR1 is LGHNA and CDR2 is YSLEER. V lost 0 bases to trimming and J lost 3 bases; unmatched junction nucleotides: 5. The DNA of the CDR3 is TGCGCCAGCAGCCAAGATCGACTAGCGGGTTTCTACGAGCAGTACTTC. Encoded protein: CASSQDRLAGFYEQYF.

This sequence joins TRBV19 and TRBJ2-7, with D possibly matching TRBD1 (5 bases). V dropped 2 bases and J dropped 1 base, with 9 bases sitting between them. The CDR3 consists of 14 residues. Germline V lookup: CDR1 LNHDA, CDR2 SQIVND (reference sequence). CDR3 bases: TGTGCCAGTAGTATAAGGGGCCCATCCTACGAGCAGTACTTC. It is translated as CASSIRGPSYEQYF.

This clone was detected only once. This chain connects TRBV7-2 to TRBJ2-5; D is perhaps TRBD1 (6 bases). The germline V gene has CDR1 SGHTA and CDR2 FQGNSA. The length of the CDR3 is 16 residues. V gave up 1 base and J gave up 1 base, with 13 bases separating them. The CDR3, as DNA: TGTGCCAGCAGCTTAGGAAACCTCAGGGGCCAAGAGACCCAGTACTTC. Amino acids: CASSLGNLRGQETQYF.

This rearrangement joins TRBV28 to TRBJ2-2; D remains ambiguous. CDR1 and CDR2 (germline): MDHEN, SYDVKM. This CDR3 has 15 amino acids. V lost 5 bases and J lost 4, with 14 bases in between. The CDR3 here is CASSRSRGTTGELFF. The DNA of the CDR3 is TGTGCCAGCAGTCGGTCCCGCGGTACCACCGGGGAGCTGTTTTTT.

The chain carries TRBV10-2 and TRBJ1-4; possibly TRBD1 for D (5 bases). This CDR3 is built from 17 residues. Trimming left V 2 bases short and J 0 bases short, with 13 bases between. The germline CDR1 and CDR2 sequences are WSHSY and SAAADI. This CDR3 reads CASSEATASSTNEKLFF. CDR3 sequence (DNA): TGCGCCAGCAGTGAGGCGACAGCCTCATCAACTAATGAAAAACTGTTTTTT.

The CDR3 nucleotides read TGTGCCAGCAGCGTAGGAGACCCAGGATATGGCTACACCTTC. It is translated as CASSVGDPGYGYTF. This sequence joins TRBV9 and TRBJ1-2, with D uncertain. The V and J ends lost 0 bases and 5 bases respectively, with 11 bases between them. Germline V gives CDR1 SGDLS, CDR2 YYNGEE. This CDR3 is 14 amino acids long. Together with reference TRBV9 and TRBJ1-2, the CDR3 gives the full variable domain: DSGVTQTPKHLITATGQRVTLRCSPRSGDLSVYWYQQSLDQGLQFLIQYYNGEERAKGNILERFSAQQFPDLHSELNLSSLELGDSALYFCASSVGDPGYGYTFGSGTRLTVV.

The chain employs TRBV5-6 and TRBJ2-5; 8 bases match TRBD1. CDR1 SGHDT and CDR2 YYEEEE come from the germline V gene. The CDR3 sequence is 17 residues long. V was pared by 0 bases and J by 5 bases, with 12 bases of the junction left unmatched. CDR3 in DNA: TGTGCCAGCAGCTTGGTTTTTGCCCAGGGGGCGAGGGAGACCCAGTACTTC. Translated, it gives CASSLVFAQGARETQYF.